The clone carrying this T cell receptor beta chain was observed a few times. Its antigen is unknown. This specimen belongs to a study of beta chain features in type 1 diabetes. Study findings and constraints: Moderate yet significant TCRB CDR3 shortening was seen in Type 1 diabetes patients in all four CD4+ subsets. Any HLA-type effect on TCRB rearrangement remained unresolved here. For patients, the naive, central memory and Treg TCRB repertoires appeared more alike than for healthy donors.

A single heparinised draw of approximately 110 mL on average was taken per donor. Expressed TCRB transcripts were sequenced because the entire RNA isolate underwent reverse transcription. Data came from immunoSEQ multiplex PCR; TCRdb stores just in-frame clones and leaves some out. This sample has 200,000 to 300,000 clones, with roughly a tenth found just once. The CDR3 extends over 11 amino acids. Between the trimmed V and J ends, which lost 5 bases and 7 bases, there was a span of 9 bases. CDR1 SGHRS and CDR2 YFSETQ come from the germline V gene. This chain joins TRBV5-1 and TRBJ1-1; no clear D gene. Source material: naive CD4+ T cells from blood. This TCR was recovered from a man aged 25-45 years with type 1 diabetes. CDR3 residues: CASSSSGEAFF. CDR3 DNA: TGCGCCAGCAGTTCCTCAGGTGAAGCTTTCTTT.